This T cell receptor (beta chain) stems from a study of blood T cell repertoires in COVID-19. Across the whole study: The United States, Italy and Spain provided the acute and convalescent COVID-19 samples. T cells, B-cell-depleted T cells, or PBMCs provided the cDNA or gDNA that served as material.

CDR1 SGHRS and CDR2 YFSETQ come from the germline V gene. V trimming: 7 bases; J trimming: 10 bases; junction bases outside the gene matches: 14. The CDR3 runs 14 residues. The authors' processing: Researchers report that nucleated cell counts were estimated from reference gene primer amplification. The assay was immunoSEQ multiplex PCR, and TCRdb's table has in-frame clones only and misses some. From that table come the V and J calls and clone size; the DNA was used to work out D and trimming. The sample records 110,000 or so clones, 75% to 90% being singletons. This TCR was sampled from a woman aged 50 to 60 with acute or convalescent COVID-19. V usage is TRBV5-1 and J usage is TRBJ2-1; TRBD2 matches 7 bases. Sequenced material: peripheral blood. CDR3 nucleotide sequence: TGCGCCAGCGGGGGAGGGGCCAGTATGGAGGAGCAGTTCTTC. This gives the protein CASGGGASMEEQFF.